This TCR beta chain was captured by sequencing in a study of cytomegalovirus exposure and HLA in healthy donors. The study's findings and limits: Earlier findings revealed that most TCR beta V segments proved productive either about 90% or about 30% of the time. The presence/absence work took it that sequencing depth was about the same across donors. The study put 150 to 200 TCR beta chains on its list as cytomegalovirus-associated.

As regards this clone: Its target is unknown.

The PCR employed 60 Vbeta primers together with 13 Jbeta primers. Profiling relied on immunoSEQ multiplex PCR, and the TCRdb table lists in-frame clones only, not all of them. Of under 200,000 clones in the sample, 75% were seen once. The germline V gene encodes CDR1 MDHEN and CDR2 SYDVKM. The CDR3 contains 12 residues. V was pared by 6 bases and J by 12 bases, with 8 bases of the junction left unmatched. J is TRBJ1-1 and V is TRBV28; 9 nucleotides line up with TRBD1. This clonotype was sampled from a woman aged 35 to 49 in good health and CMV-seropositive. Input material: PBMCs. CDR3 protein: CASRNLQGASFF. CDR3 bases: TGTGCCAGCAGAAATCTACAGGGGGCCTCTTTCTTT. The complete variable domain, with remaining parts taken from reference TRBV28 and TRBJ1-1, reads DVKVTQSSRYLVKRTGEKVFLECVQDMDHENMFWYRQDPGLGLRLIYFSYDVKMKEKGDIPEGYSVSREKKERFSLILESASTNQTSMYLCASRNLQGASFFGQGTRLTVV.